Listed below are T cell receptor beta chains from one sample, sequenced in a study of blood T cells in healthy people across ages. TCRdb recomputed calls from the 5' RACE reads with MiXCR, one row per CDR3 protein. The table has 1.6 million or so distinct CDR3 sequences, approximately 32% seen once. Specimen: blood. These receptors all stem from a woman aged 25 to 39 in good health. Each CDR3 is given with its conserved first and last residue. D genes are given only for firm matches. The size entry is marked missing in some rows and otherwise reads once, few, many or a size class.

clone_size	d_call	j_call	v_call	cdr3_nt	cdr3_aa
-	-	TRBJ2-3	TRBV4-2	TGTGCCAGCAGCCAAGAGATTCTAGGTGGAGATACGCAGTATTTT	CASSQEILGGDTQYF
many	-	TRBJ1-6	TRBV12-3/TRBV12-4	TGTGCCAGCACCCCTGCGGGGTCCAGCTCCTATAATTCACCCCTCCACTTT	CASTPAGSSSYNSPLHF
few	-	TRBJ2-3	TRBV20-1	TGCAGTGCTAGAGATCTCCGGACTACAGATACGCAGTATTTT	CSARDLRTTDTQYF
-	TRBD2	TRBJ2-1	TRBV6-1	TGTGCCAGCAGTGAAGTAGTAGCGGGGGGGCGGGGTGAGCAGTTCTTC	CASSEVVAGGRGEQFF
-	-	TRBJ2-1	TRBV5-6	TGTGCCAGCAGCTTGTCCCAGGGGCGCGGGGATGAGCAGTTCTTC	CASSLSQGRGDEQFF
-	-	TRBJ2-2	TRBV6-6	TGTGCCAGCAGCCTCTACGGGGGAGACACCGGGGAGCTGTTTTTT	CASSLYGGDTGELFF
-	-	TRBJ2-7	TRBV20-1	TGCAGTGCTAGAACAGACAGGTTTTTATACGAGCAGTACTTC	CSARTDRFLYEQYF
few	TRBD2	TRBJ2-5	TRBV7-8	TGTGTCGTCTCTAAGGCGGGAGGGCCCTTGTTAGAGACCCAGTACTTC	CVVSKAGGPLLETQYF
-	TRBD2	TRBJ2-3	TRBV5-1	TGCGCCAGCAACCTAGCGGGGGTGAGCACAGATACGCAGTATTTT	CASNLAGVSTDTQYF
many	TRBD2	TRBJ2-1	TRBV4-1	TGCGCCAGCAGCCAAGTTGCAGCGGGACCTAACAATGAGCAGTTCTTC	CASSQVAAGPNNEQFF
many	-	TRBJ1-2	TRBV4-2	TGTGCCAGCAGCCAAGACCGGGACGGGAATGGCTACACCTTC	CASSQDRDGNGYTF
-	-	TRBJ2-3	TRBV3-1	TGTGCCAGTAGCCAAGACCATATCGGGGGCCCCACAGATACGCAGTATTTT	CASSQDHIGGPTDTQYF
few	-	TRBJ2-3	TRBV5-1	TGCGCCAGCAGCTTACAGTTGAGGGCAGATACGCAGTATTTT	CASSLQLRADTQYF
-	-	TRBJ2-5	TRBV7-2	TGTGCCAGCAGCTTGGCAGATTCGCGGACACGTCTAGGGTGGTTGGAGACCCAGTACTTC	CASSLADSRTRLGWLETQYF
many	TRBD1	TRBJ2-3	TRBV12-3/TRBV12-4	TGTGCCAGCAGTGAGAGGACAGGGAACGCAGATACGCAGTATTTT	CASSERTGNADTQYF
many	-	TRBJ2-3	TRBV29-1	TGCAGCGTTGTTTATCCAGCCGGAGGGGCAGATACGCAGTATTTT	CSVVYPAGGADTQYF
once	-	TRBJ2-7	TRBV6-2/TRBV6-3	TGTGCCAGCGGTTTGCTCGCCAGGGGACGACCCTACGAGCAGTACTTC	CASGLLARGRPYEQYF